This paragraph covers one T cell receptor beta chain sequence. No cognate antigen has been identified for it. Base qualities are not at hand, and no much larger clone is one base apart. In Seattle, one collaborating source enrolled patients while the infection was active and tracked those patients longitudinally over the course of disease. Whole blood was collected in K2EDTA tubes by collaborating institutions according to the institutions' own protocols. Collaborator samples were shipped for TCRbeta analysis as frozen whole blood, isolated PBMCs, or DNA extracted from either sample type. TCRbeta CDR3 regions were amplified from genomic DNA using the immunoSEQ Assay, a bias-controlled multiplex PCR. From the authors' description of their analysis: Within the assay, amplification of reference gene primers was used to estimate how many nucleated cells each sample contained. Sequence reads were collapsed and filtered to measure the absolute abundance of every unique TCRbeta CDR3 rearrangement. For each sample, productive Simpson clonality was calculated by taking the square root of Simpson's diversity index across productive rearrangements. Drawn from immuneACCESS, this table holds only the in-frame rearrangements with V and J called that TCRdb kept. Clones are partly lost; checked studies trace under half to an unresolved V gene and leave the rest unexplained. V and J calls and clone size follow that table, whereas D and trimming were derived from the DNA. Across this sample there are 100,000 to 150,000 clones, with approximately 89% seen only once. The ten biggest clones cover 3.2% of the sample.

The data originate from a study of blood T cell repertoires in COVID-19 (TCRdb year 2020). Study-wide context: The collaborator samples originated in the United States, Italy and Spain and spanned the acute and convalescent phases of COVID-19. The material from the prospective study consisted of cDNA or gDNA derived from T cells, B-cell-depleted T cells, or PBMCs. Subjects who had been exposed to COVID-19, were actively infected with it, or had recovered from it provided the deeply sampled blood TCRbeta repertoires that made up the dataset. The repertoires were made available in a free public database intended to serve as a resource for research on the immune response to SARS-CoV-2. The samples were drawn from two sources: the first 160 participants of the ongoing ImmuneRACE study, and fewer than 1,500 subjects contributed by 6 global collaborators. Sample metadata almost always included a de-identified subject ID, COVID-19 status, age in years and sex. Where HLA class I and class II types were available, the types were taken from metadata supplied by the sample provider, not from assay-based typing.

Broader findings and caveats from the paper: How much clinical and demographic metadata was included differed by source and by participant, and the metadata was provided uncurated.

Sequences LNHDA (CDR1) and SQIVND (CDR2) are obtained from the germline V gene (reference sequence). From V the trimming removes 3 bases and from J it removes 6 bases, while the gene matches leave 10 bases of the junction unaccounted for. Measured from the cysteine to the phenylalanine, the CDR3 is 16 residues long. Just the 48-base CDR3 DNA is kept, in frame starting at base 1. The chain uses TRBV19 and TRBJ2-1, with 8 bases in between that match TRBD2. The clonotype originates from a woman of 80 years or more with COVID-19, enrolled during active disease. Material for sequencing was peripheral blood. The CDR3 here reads CASSIFGRGRSNEQFF. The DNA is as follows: TGTGCCAGTAGTATTTTTGGTCGCGGGAGGAGCAATGAGCAGTTCTTC.